These 20 T cell receptor beta chains were all obtained from the same sample, sequenced in a study of blood T cell repertoires in COVID-19. TCRdb keeps only in-frame clones here, not all; method: immunoSEQ multiplex PCR. The repertoire consists of tens of thousands of clones, with 90% occurring once and the leading ten covering 6.5% to 7.5%. Source material: peripheral blood. The receptors come from a woman older than 75 with active COVID-19.

V usage is TRBV14 and J usage is TRBJ2-3; TRBD1 is a possible D gene (5 bases). This CDR3 comprises 14 residues. V was cut by 4 bases and J by 1 base, with 9 bases left in between. Germline assignment: CDR1 SGHDN and CDR2 FVKESK. CDR3 nucleotides: TGTGCCAGCAGCCCTCGACAGCGCACAGATACGCAGTATTTT. Translating it yields CASSPRQRTDTQYF.

This clone has only a few counts. The V and J genes are TRBV28 and TRBJ1-5; TRBD1 might be the D (6 bases). The V gene's germline CDR1 is MDHEN and CDR2 SYDVKM. The CDR3 sequence is 14 residues long. V was pared by 11 bases and J by 1 base, with 15 bases between. The CDR3 spells CAAQTGKSNQPQHF. The CDR3 nucleotides are TGTGCCGCACAAACAGGGAAGAGCAATCAGCCCCAGCATTTT.

This clone was found once. The V and J genes are TRBV7-8 and TRBJ2-2; 7 bases fit TRBD2. The length of the CDR3 is 15 residues. Germline-derived CDR1 and CDR2 are SGHVS and FQNEAQ. Trimming at V came to 3 bases and at J to 5 bases, leaving 6 bases not matched to a gene. CDR3 residues: CASSFRGRETGELFF. Written as DNA, the CDR3 is TGTGCCAGCAGCTTTCGCGGGAGAGAAACCGGGGAGCTGTTTTTT.

This chain uses TRBV11-2 with TRBJ2-7, with TRBD2 matching 14 bases. The CDR3 contains 16 residues. Looked up from germline, CDR1 is SGHAT and CDR2 is FQNNGV. With 5 bases clipped from V and 6 bases from J, the junction kept 9 bases outside the gene matches. The CDR3, as DNA: TGTGCCAGCAGCGGGAGGACTAGCGGGAGGCCGGCCGAGCAGTACTTC. Translated: CASSGRTSGRPAEQYF.

The gene calls are TRBV28 and TRBJ1-1, with D possibly matching TRBD1 (6 bases). This CDR3 comprises 14 residues. CDR1 is MDHEN and CDR2 is SYDVKM in the germline V gene. Trimming removed 7 bases from V and 2 bases from J, with 14 bases in between. CDR3 nucleotides: TGTGCCAGCATAGTAGGACAGCAAAACACTGAAGCTTTCTTT. Its translation is CASIVGQQNTEAFF.

The chain joins TRBV27 to TRBJ1-4; D uncertain. V was shortened by 0 bases and J by 8 bases, with 16 bases between the two germline ends. This CDR3 has 16 amino acids. CDR1 is MNHEY, CDR2 SMNVEV, per germline (reference sequence). The DNA of the CDR3 is TGTGCCAGCAGTTTATCGCGGCCTCCCGCGAGCGAAAAACTGTTTTTT. Amino acid sequence: CASSLSRPPASEKLFF.

The J gene is TRBJ2-1, the V gene TRBV6-5; 9 bases fit TRBD2. The CDR3 contains 14 residues. Trimming took 5 bases from V and 4 from J; bases not matched to a gene: 3. Germline CDR1 is MNHEY and CDR2 is SVGAGI. The CDR3 DNA follows: TGTGCCAGCAGTCCTAGCGGGGATTACAATGAGCAGTTCTTC. Amino acids: CASSPSGDYNEQFF.

This sequence joins TRBV11-2 and TRBJ2-1; D gene ambiguous. CDR1 is SGHAT and CDR2 is FQNNGV in the germline V gene. The CDR3 contains 16 residues. V lost 1 base and J lost 0, with 10 bases in between. The CDR3 region is CASSLVRPGSYNEQFF. CDR3 DNA sequence: TGTGCCAGCAGCTTAGTTCGGCCAGGCTCCTACAATGAGCAGTTCTTC.

The J gene is TRBJ2-2, the V gene TRBV4-3, with a possible D match to TRBD1 (5 bases). The germline V gene encodes CDR1 LGHNA and CDR2 YSLEER. This CDR3 comprises 14 residues. V lost 1 base and J lost 6, with 9 bases in between. The CDR3 protein is CASSQAWTSGELFF. CDR3 DNA: TGCGCCAGCAGCCAAGCATGGACATCCGGGGAGCTGTTTTTT.

The chain links TRBV11-2 to TRBJ2-7, with 8 bases fitting TRBD2. Germline V lookup: CDR1 SGHAT, CDR2 FQNNGV. The CDR3 extends over 16 amino acids. Unmatched junction bases numbered 12, after V lost 5 bases and J lost 3 bases. The CDR3 region is CASSPRAGEGLYEQYF. The CDR3 nucleotides are TGTGCCAGCAGCCCCAGAGCGGGAGAGGGGCTCTACGAGCAGTACTTC.

The chain combines TRBV2 with TRBJ2-1; 9 nucleotides align to TRBD2. CDR1 SNHLY and CDR2 FYNNEI come from the germline V gene. With V trimmed by 4 bases and J by 4 bases, 2 bases remained unmatched. The CDR3 has 14 amino acids. CDR3 sequence (DNA): TGTGCCAGCAGTGGACTAGCGGATTACAATGAGCAGTTCTTC. Translation: CASSGLADYNEQFF.

This clone appeared a few times. The chain carries TRBV27 and TRBJ1-5; D possibly corresponds to TRBD1 (5 bases). Trimming shortened V by 3 bases and J by 0 bases, and 6 bases separated the two germline ends. This CDR3 contains 14 residues. Germline CDR1 is MNHEY and CDR2 is SMNVEV (reference sequence). The CDR3 bases are TGTGCCAGCAGTTTGCAGGGTAGCAATCAGCCCCAGCATTTT. This encodes CASSLQGSNQPQHF.

The gene calls are TRBV4-1 and TRBJ1-1, with D hard to call. There are 11 residues in the CDR3. Trimming pared 6 bases from V and 2 bases from J, leaving 4 bases between. CDR1 and CDR2 (germline): MGHRA, YSYEKL. As DNA, the CDR3 is TGCGCCAGCAGGTTAAACACTGAAGCTTTCTTT. Translating it yields CASRLNTEAFF.

This clone was seen just once. V gene TRBV2 combines with J gene TRBJ2-7; D is perhaps TRBD1 (5 bases). Per germline, CDR1 SNHLY and CDR2 FYNNEI. CDR3 length equals 12 residues. Trimming removed 6 bases from V and 2 bases from J, with 8 bases in between. The CDR3 DNA is TGTGCCAGCAGAAGGGGAACCTACGAGCAGTACTTC. It encodes CASRRGTYEQYF.

J is TRBJ2-3 and V is TRBV20-1, with 10 bases fitting TRBD2. This CDR3 is 20 amino acids long. Losses at the gene ends were 3 bases for V and 0 bases for J; bases not matched to a gene: 18. Per the germline V gene, CDR1 is DFQATT and CDR2 is SNEGSKA (reference sequence). The CDR3 DNA reads as TGCAGTGCTAGTGGTGGGGGGCTAGCGGGAGCGCTGGGAAGCACAGATACGCAGTATTTT. Translating gives CSASGGGLAGALGSTDTQYF.

This clone appeared once. CDR3 nucleotide sequence: TGTGCCAGCAGTTTACGCGGGAGAGGGAGGACAGATACGCAGTATTTT. Translating gives CASSLRGRGRTDTQYF. V is TRBV28 and J is TRBJ2-3; TRBD2 agrees at 7 bases. J gave up 3 bases and V 2 bases, and 8 bases lay outside the gene matches. The CDR3 is 16 residues long. CDR1 and CDR2 (germline): MDHEN, SYDVKM.

This chain connects TRBV5-1 to TRBJ1-2, with 11 bases matching TRBD1. The V segment lost 4 bases and the J segment 3 bases; nucleotides outside the gene matches: 5. Germline V lookup: CDR1 SGHRS, CDR2 YFSETQ. The CDR3 length is 15 residues. The CDR3 DNA is TGCGCCAGCAGCGGGGGACAGGGGGTTGACTATGGCTACACCTTC. Translated, it gives CASSGGQGVDYGYTF.

Comments on this clone: A read error may account for a junction end that differs from germline. The chain is built from TRBV5-6 and TRBJ1-3, with 7 bases identical to TRBD1. From germline, CDR1 is SGHDT and CDR2 YYEEEE. This CDR3 region has 15 residues. CDR3 protein: CASGFQGGSGNTIYF. CDR3 coding DNA: TGTGCCAGCGGCTTCCAGGGGGGCTCTGGAAACACCATATATTTT.

In this sample, this clone turned up once. The CDR3 DNA reads as TGTGCCAGCAGCTTAGGGGGGACTAGGACAGATACGCAGTATTTT. Its translation is CASSLGGTRTDTQYF. The V call is TRBV11-3, the J call TRBJ2-3; 8 bases align to TRBD2. The CDR3 spans 15 residues. In germline, CDR1 is SGHNT, CDR2 YENEEA. The trim removed 1 base at V and 3 bases at J, leaving 3 bases unmatched.

The J gene is TRBJ2-1, the V gene TRBV18; TRBD2 matches at 14 bases. The trim removed 2 bases at V and 6 bases at J, leaving 12 bases unmatched. The CDR3 runs 19 residues. CDR1 and CDR2 from the germline V gene are KGHSH and LQKENI. The CDR3 sequence is CASSPNTRLAGGLGNEQFF. CDR3 nucleotide sequence: TGTGCCAGCTCACCAAACACCAGACTAGCGGGAGGGCTGGGCAATGAGCAGTTCTTC.